A single sample is the source of the 9 T cell receptor beta chains below, sequenced in a study of cytomegalovirus exposure and HLA in healthy donors. Vbeta (60) and Jbeta (13) primers were used in the PCR. The data were produced by immunoSEQ multiplex PCR, yet TCRdb's version contains in-frame clones alone and is incomplete. The data show about 180,000 clones, roughly 75% seen once. The sequenced sample consisted of PBMCs. These receptors all come from a woman aged 45-60 years in good health and CMV-seropositive.

The count of this clone is one. The sample contains more than one DNA sequence encoding this CDR3. This CDR3 reads CAISTGFGANVLTF. Written as DNA, the CDR3 is TGTGCCATCAGCACAGGGTTTGGGGCCAACGTCCTGACTTTC. V is TRBV10-3 and J is TRBJ2-6, with a weak D call TRBD1 (6 bases). This CDR3 has 14 residues. V dropped 6 bases and J dropped 3 bases, with 9 bases sitting between them. Per germline, CDR1 ENHRY and CDR2 SYGVKD.

The chain has TRBV2 and TRBJ1-2; TRBD1 is a possible D gene (6 bases). V was trimmed by 4 bases and J by 6 bases, leaving 18 bases between them. CDR3 length: 15 residues. Germline CDR1 and CDR2: SNHLY and FYNNEI. The CDR3 DNA is TGTGCCAGCAGTGCTCGGCCAGGGGATGGACATGGCTACACCTTC. This gives the protein CASSARPGDGHGYTF.

The chain uses TRBV19 and TRBJ1-1; D gene uncertain. V was clipped by 3 bases and J by 8 bases, with 19 bases between them. There are 15 residues in the CDR3. Germline CDR1 LNHDA, CDR2 SQIVND (reference sequence). The CDR3 nucleotides are TGTGCCAGTAGTATTTATTTGCACGGATCGGAGGAAGCTTTCTTT. This gives the protein CASSIYLHGSEEAFF.

This chain joins TRBV19 and TRBJ2-5; 8 bases map to TRBD2. V lost 5 bases to trimming and J lost 5 bases; unmatched junction nucleotides: 13. Per the germline V gene, CDR1 is LNHDA and CDR2 is SQIVND (reference sequence). CDR3 length equals 16 residues. CDR3 protein: CASSPTGGISSETQYF. The DNA for the CDR3 is TGTGCCAGTAGTCCTACGGGGGGGATTAGTTCGGAGACCCAGTACTTC.

This clone was counted between two and nine times. Written as DNA, the CDR3 is TGCGCCAGCAGCCCGGGAGTGTCCCCTAAGGGCACTGAAGCTTTCTTT. Its protein is CASSPGVSPKGTEAFF. This chain links TRBV5-1 with TRBJ1-1; no reliable D call. CDR3 length equals 16 residues. Trimming cost V 4 bases and J 4 bases, with 20 bases left between them. Germline loops: CDR1 SGHRS, CDR2 YFSETQ.

V and J are TRBV11-2 and TRBJ1-2; D may be TRBD1 (5 bases). Looked up from germline, CDR1 is SGHAT and CDR2 is FQNNGV. The CDR3 runs 12 residues. The germline V and J ends were trimmed by 4 bases and 7 bases, with 10 bases remaining between them. For the CDR3, the DNA is TGTGCCAGCAGCTGGGAGGGGTCTGGCTACACCTTC. Protein: CASSWEGSGYTF.

This clone was observed once. V and J are TRBV7-8 and TRBJ2-5; TRBD2 matches at 8 bases. The CDR3 consists of 16 residues. CDR1 and CDR2 from the germline V gene are SGHVS and FQNEAQ. V was clipped by 1 base and J by 5 bases; unmatched bases: 9. The CDR3 here is CASSLEFAGGGETQYF. CDR3 bases: TGTGCCAGCAGCTTAGAGTTCGCGGGGGGCGGGGAGACCCAGTACTTC.

The rearrangement links TRBV6-5 to TRBJ2-2; no definite D call. V shed 0 bases and J shed 6 bases, with 14 bases lying between them. The CDR3 has 16 residues. Germline V CDR1 and CDR2: MNHEY, SVGAGI. The CDR3 bases are TGTGCCAGCAGTTACTCATCTGGGCCAGTGGCCGGGGAGCTGTTTTTT. It specifies CASSYSSGPVAGELFF.

This clone was detected a few times. The V call is TRBV5-4, the J call TRBJ1-6; D possibly corresponds to TRBD1 (6 bases). CDR1 and CDR2 (germline): SGHNT, YYREEE (reference sequence). With 5 bases removed from V and 4 bases from J, the gap between germline ends came to 19 bases. The CDR3 totals 17 residues. The CDR3 loop is CASSLEVSRGYNSPLHF. In DNA, the CDR3 is TGTGCCAGCAGTCTGGAGGTCAGCAGGGGTTATAATTCACCCCTCCACTTT.